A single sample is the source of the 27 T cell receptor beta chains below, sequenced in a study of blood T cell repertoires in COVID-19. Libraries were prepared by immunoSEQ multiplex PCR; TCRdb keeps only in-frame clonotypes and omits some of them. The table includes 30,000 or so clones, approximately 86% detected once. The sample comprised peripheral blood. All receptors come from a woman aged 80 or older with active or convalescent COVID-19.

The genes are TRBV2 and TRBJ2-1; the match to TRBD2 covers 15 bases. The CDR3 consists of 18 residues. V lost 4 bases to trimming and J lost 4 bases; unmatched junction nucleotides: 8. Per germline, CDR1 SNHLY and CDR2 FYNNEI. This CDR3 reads CASSGGGLAGGQYNEQFF. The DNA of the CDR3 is TGTGCCAGCAGTGGCGGCGGACTAGCGGGGGGGCAATACAATGAGCAGTTCTTC.

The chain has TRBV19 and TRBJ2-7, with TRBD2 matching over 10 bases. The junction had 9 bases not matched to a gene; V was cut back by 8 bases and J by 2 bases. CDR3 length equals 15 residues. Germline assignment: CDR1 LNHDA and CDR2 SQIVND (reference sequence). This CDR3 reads CASGPFSGGTYEQYF. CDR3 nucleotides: TGTGCCAGTGGCCCATTTAGCGGGGGGACCTACGAGCAGTACTTC. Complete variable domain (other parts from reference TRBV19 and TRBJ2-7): DGGITQSPKYLFRKEGQNVTLSCEQNLNHDAMYWYRQDPGQGLRLIYYSQIVNDFQKGDIAEGYSVSREKKESFPLTVTSAQKNPTAFYLCASGPFSGGTYEQYFGPGTRLTVT.

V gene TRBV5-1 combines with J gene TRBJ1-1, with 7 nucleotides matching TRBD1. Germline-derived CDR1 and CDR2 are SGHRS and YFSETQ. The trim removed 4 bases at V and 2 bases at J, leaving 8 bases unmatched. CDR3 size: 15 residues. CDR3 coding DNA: TGCGCCAGCAGCCTGGAGGGGGCCTATAACACTGAAGCTTTCTTT. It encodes CASSLEGAYNTEAFF.

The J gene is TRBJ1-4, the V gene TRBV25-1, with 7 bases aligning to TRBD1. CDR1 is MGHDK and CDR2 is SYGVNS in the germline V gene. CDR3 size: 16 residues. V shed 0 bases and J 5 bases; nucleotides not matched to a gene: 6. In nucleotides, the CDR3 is TGTGCCAGCAGTGAATATCGTGGGACAGCGAATGAAAAACTGTTTTTT. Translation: CASSEYRGTANEKLFF. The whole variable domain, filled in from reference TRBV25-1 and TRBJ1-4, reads EADIYQTPRYLVIGTGKKITLECSQTMGHDKMYWYQQDPGMELHLIHYSYGVNSTEKGDLSSESTVSRIRTEHFPLTLESARPSHTSQYLCASSEYRGTANEKLFFGSGTQLSVL.

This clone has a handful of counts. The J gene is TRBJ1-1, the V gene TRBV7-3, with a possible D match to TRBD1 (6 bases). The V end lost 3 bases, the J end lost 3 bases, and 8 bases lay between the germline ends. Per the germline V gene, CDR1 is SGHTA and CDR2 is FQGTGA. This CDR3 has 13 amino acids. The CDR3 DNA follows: TGTGCCAGCAGCTTGGGGGCATACACTGAAGCTTTCTTT. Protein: CASSLGAYTEAFF.

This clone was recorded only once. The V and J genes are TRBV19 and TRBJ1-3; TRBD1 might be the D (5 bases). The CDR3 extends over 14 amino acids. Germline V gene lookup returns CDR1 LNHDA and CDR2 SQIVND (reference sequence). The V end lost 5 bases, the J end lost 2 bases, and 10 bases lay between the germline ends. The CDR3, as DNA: TGTGCCAGTAGTTTTCAGGGCCCTGGAAACACCATATATTTT. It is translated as CASSFQGPGNTIYF. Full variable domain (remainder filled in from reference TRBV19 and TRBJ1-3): DGGITQSPKYLFRKEGQNVTLSCEQNLNHDAMYWYRQDPGQGLRLIYYSQIVNDFQKGDIAEGYSVSREKKESFPLTVTSAQKNPTAFYLCASSFQGPGNTIYFGEGSWLTVV.

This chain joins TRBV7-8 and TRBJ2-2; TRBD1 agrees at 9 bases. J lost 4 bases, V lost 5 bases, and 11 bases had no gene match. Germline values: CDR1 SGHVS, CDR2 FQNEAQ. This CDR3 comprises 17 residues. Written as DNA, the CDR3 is TGTGCCAGCAGCCCCCGCCGACAGGGGGAGATCACCGGGGAGCTGTTTTTT. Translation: CASSPRRQGEITGELFF.

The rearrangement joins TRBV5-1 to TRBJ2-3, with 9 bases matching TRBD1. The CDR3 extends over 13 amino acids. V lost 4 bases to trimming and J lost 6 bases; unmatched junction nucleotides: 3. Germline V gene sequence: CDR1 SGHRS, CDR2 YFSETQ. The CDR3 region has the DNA TGCGCCAGCAGCCCCGGGACAGGGGATACGCAGTATTTT. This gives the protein CASSPGTGDTQYF.

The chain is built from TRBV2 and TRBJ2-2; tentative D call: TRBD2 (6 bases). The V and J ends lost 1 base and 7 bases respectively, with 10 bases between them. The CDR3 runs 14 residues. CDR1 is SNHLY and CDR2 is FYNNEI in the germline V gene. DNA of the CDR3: TGTGCCAGCAGTGAAGGGACTATGGGCGGGGAGCTGTTTTTT. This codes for CASSEGTMGGELFF.

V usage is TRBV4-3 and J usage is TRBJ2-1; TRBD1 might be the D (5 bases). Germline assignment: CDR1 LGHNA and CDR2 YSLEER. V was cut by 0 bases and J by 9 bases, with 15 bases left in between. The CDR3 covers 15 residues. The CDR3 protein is CASSQEYGAVSEQFF. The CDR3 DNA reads TGCGCCAGCAGCCAAGAGTATGGGGCGGTGTCTGAGCAGTTCTTC.

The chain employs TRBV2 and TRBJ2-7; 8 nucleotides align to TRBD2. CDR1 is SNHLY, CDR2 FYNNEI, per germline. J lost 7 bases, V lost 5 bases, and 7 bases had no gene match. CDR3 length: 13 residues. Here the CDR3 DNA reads TGTGCCAGCAGTCCGGGACTAGATCGGGAGCAGTACTTC. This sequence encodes CASSPGLDREQYF.

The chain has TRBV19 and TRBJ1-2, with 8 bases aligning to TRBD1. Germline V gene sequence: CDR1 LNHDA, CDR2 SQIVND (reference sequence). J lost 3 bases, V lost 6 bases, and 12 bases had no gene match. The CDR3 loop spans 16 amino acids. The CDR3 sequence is CASRVDWDRKYYGYTF. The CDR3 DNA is TGTGCCAGTAGGGTCGACTGGGACAGGAAATACTATGGCTACACCTTC.

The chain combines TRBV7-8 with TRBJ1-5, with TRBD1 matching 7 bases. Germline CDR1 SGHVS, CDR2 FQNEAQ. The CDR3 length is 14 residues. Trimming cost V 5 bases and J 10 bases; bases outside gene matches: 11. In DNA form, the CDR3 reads TGTGCCAGCAGCCTCGGACAGGCCCCTTATCCCCAGCATTTT. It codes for CASSLGQAPYPQHF.

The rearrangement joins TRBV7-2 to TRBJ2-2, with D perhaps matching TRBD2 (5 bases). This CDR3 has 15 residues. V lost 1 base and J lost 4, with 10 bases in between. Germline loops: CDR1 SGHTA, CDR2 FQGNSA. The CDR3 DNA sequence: TGTGCCAGCAGCTTAGTAACTAGTATCACCGGGGAGCTGTTTTTT. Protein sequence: CASSLVTSITGELFF.

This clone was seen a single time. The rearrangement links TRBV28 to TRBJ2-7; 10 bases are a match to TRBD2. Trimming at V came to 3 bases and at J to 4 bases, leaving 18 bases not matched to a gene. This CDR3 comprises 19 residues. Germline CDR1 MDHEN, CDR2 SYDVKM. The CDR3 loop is CASSFPGVGLAALKYEQYF. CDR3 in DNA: TGTGCCAGCAGTTTCCCGGGGGTCGGACTAGCGGCCCTTAAGTACGAGCAGTACTTC.

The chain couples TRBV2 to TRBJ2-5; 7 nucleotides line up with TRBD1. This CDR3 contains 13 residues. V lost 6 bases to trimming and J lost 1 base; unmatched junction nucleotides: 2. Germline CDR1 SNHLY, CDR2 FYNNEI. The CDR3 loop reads CASRGDSQETQYF. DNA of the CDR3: TGTGCCAGCAGAGGGGACAGCCAAGAGACCCAGTACTTC.

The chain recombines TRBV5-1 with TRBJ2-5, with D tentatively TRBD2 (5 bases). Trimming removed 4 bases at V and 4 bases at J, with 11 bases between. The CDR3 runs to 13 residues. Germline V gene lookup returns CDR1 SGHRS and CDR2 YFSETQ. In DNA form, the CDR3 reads TGCGCCAGCAGCCTTGGTGGAGGAGAGACCCAGTACTTC. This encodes CASSLGGGETQYF.

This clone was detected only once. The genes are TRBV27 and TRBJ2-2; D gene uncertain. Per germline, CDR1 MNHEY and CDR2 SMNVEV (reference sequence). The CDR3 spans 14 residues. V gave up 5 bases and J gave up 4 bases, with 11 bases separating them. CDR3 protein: CASSIRHSTGELFF. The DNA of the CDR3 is TGTGCCAGCAGTATCCGACATTCCACCGGGGAGCTGTTTTTT.

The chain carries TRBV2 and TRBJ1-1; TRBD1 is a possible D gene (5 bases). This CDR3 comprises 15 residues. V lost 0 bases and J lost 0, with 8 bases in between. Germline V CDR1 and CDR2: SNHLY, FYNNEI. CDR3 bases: TGTGCCAGCAGTGAAGCGCGGGGGTTGAACACTGAAGCTTTCTTT. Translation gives CASSEARGLNTEAFF.

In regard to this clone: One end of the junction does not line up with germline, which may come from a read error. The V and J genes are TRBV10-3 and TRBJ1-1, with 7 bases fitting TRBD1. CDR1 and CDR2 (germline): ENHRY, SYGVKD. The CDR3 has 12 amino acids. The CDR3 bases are TGTGCCCTCAGGGGGGAGGACACTGAAGCTTTCTTT. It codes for CALRGEDTEAFF.

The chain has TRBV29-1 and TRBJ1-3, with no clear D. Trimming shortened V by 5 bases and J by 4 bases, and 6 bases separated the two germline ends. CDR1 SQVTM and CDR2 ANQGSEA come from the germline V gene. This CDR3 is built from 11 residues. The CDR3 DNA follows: TGCAGCGTTAACTCGGGAAACACCATATATTTT. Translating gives CSVNSGNTIYF.

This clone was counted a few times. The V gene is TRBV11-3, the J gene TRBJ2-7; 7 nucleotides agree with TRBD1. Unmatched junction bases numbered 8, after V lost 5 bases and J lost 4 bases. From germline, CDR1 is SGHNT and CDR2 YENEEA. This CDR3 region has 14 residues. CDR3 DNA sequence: TGTGCCAGCAGCCCGAGGGGGCGGAAATACGAGCAGTACTTC. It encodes CASSPRGRKYEQYF. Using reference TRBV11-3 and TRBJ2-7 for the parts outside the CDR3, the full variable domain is EAGVVQSPRYKIIEKKQPVAFWCNPISGHNTLYWYLQNLGQGPELLIRYENEEAVDDSQLPKDRFSAERLKGVDSTLKIQPAELGDSAVYLCASSPRGRKYEQYFGPGTRLTVT.

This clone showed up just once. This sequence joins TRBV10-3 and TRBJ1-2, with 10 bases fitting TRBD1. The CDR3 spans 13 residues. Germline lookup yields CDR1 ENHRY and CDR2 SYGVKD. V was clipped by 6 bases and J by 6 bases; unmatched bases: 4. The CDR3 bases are TGTGCCATCAGCGGACAGGGGGTCGATGGCTACACCTTC. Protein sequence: CAISGQGVDGYTF.

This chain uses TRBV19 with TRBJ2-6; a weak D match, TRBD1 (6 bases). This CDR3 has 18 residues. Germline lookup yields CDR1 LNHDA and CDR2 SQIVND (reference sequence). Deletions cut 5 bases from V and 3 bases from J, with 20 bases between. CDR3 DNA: TGTGCCAGTAGTTCCCAACGGGACACCCTTTTTGGGGCCAACGTCCTGACTTTC. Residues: CASSSQRDTLFGANVLTF.

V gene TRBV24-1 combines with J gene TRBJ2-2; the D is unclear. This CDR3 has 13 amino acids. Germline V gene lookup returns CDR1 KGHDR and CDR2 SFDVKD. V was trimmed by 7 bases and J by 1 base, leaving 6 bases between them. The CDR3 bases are TGTGCCACCAGCTATGAGAACACCGGGGAGCTGTTTTTT. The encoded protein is CATSYENTGELFF.

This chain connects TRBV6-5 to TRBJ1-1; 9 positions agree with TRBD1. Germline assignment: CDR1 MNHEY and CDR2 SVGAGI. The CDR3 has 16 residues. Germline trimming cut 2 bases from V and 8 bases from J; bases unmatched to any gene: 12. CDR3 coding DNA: TGTGCCAGCAGTTACGGGGGGACAGGGTTTAACGGGGAAGCTTTCTTT. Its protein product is CASSYGGTGFNGEAFF.

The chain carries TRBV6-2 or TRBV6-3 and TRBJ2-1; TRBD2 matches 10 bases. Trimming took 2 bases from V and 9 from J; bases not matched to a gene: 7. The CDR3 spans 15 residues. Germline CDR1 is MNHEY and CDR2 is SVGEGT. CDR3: CASSYGLAGVFEQFF. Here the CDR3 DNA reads TGTGCCAGCAGTTACGGCCTAGCGGGAGTATTTGAGCAGTTCTTC.